This T cell receptor (beta chain) was recovered during a study of T-cell reconstitution after alpha-beta-depleted transplantation in children. General study points: T cells produced anew were the main source of T-cell counts and diversity one year after transplant. In some patients, recipient T cells and intrathymic progenitors surviving conditioning explained high day-60 diversity. After transplant, at about two months, alpha-beta T cells were reportedly derived from several hundred expanded graft clones.

For this clonotype: Its antigen is still unknown.

Unique molecular identifiers were incorporated during preparation of the TCRbeta library. MiXCR, run by TCRdb on the PCR reads, gives a single entry per CDR3 protein. Found here are under 400,000 distinct CDR3 sequences, roughly 21% of them singletons; the top ten hold roughly 11%. V was trimmed by 4 bases and J by 5 bases, leaving 18 bases between them. The CDR3 totals 16 residues. Germline V CDR1 and CDR2: MGHRA, YSYEKL. The starting material was PBMCs, mostly from graft donor cells, obtained 180 days after TCRalphabeta/CD19-depleted stem cell transplant. The chain couples TRBV4-1 to TRBJ2-1; D may be TRBD1 (6 bases). The sequence was collected from a male patient under 18 who had a stem cell transplant for acute lymphoblastic leukemia, so the T cells may come from the graft donor. The DNA of the CDR3 is TGCGCCAGCAGCCTTCACAGGGCCGAACCAGACAATGAGCAGTTCTTC. Encoded protein: CASSLHRAEPDNEQFF.